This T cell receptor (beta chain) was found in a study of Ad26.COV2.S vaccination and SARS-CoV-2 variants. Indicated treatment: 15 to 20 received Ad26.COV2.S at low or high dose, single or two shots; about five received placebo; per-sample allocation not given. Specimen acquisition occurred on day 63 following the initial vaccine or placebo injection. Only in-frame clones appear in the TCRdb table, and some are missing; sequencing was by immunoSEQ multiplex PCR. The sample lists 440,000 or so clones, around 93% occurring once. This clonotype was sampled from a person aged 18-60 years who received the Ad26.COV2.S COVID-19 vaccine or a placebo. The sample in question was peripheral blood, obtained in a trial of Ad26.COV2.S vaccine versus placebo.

CDR3 sequence reads: CATGLAGGNEQFF. The CDR3 bases are TGTGCCACCGGACTAGCGGGGGGTAATGAGCAGTTCTTC. This chain uses TRBV7-2 with TRBJ2-1; 14 nucleotides match TRBD2. J gave up 7 bases and V 10 bases, and 3 bases lay outside the gene matches. Germline assignment: CDR1 SGHTA and CDR2 FQGNSA. CDR3 size: 13 residues.